This T cell receptor beta chain was identified during a study of blood T cells in healthy people across ages (dated by TCRdb to between 2014 and 2017). With respect to the entire study: In model experiments, template switching captured about one uniquely barcoded TCR beta cDNA molecule for every two T cells. For two donors (one aged 18 to 30 and one aged 80 or older), the study analyzed two additional independent replicas of 1 million unique cDNA reads from the same blood draw. The study measured age-related changes in TCR beta repertoire diversity using deep sequencing normalized with unique cDNA molecular identifiers. Donors were grouped into four age groups: young (average 16 years), middle-aged (roughly 37), aged (approximately 67) and long-lived (around 80). To avoid experimental bias, donors of different ages were spread randomly across the sequencing lanes. What the research found in general, with its limitations: Compared with the aged group, more naive CD4+ T cells, fewer expanded clones and increased TCR diversity were shown by the long-lived group, suggesting age selection. Observed TCR beta diversity per million T cells fell roughly linearly with age, and a significant reduction was already apparent by age roughly 41. Because donor CMV infection status was unknown, age-related changes in expanded clonotypes were potentially confounded. Observed TCR beta diversity correlated strongly with the percentage of naive T cells measured by flow cytometry. Since profiling was done on bulk unsorted PBMCs, naive and antigen-experienced compartments could not be conclusively compared. Estimates of total diversity from one million sequenced T cells were regarded as lower bounds and underestimates.

Turning to this clonotype: Its binding antigen is unknown. No base qualities exist here, and no much larger clone lies one base off it.

V is cut by 1 base and J by 0 bases, and the space between the germline ends is 11 bases. The CDR3 has 16 amino acids, counting the end cysteine and phenylalanine. The only DNA kept is the CDR3, 48 bases in frame from the first base. CDR1 and CDR2 are read off the germline V gene (reference sequence) as SGHNT and YYREEE. Libraries were built with 5' RACE. Sequencing used an Illumina HiSeq 2500. The second PCR ran for roughly 7 to 11 cycles and used a J-beta primer mix along with a sample-barcoded 5' primer. A template-switch 5' adaptor carrying 12 random nucleotides introduced a unique molecular identifier onto each TCR beta cDNA molecule. Each sample yielded at least 3 million CDR3-containing paired-end reads. All of the RNA was converted into first-strand cDNA using the Mint cDNA synthesis kit, with a TRBC-specific oligonucleotide serving as the primer. All cDNA was treated with uracil-DNA glycosylase and then went through a first 18-cycle PCR with the universal primers M1SS and BC2_uni_R. The published analysis was carried out like this. Normalization of each sample was performed by random selection of 1 million high-quality reads, each carrying a distinct molecular identifier. Reads with shared molecular identifiers were discarded instead of being binned into consensus sequences. MiTCR, set to a Q25 quality threshold and the strictest error-elimination algorithm, was used for CDR3 identification, clonotype clustering and error correction. Lower-bound total TCR beta diversity was estimated with a nonparametric unseen species model using Euler transformation. TCRdb itself trimmed the public reads at Q25 with fastp, ran MiXCR and retained productive beta chains. Here each entry gathers all rows of one CDR3 protein and keeps the most common genes and DNA. The V and J calls follow TCRdb's processing rather than the paper's. In all, the sample holds 1.5 million or so distinct CDR3 sequences, and 35% to 45% of those were seen once. The ten largest clones add up to about 3.8% of the sample.

The donors were roughly 39 Caucasian individuals from Russia, aged roughly 6 to 100 years, who were systemically healthy. Around 10 milliliters of peripheral blood were collected from each donor into EDTA-treated Vacutainer tubes. Ficoll-Paque density-gradient centrifugation was used to isolate PBMCs, with at least 6.5 million per sample. Trizol reagent was used to extract total RNA from the PBMCs, yielding at least 5.5 micrograms per sample. For every donor, an aliquot of PBMCs went through flow cytometry to measure the percentages of naive CD45RAhigh/CD27high T cells. This sequence was found in a woman aged 18-35 years in good health. The chain links TRBV5-4 with TRBJ2-1; the D gene remains uncertain. The sample consisted of blood. The CDR3 region reads CASSLRSASSYNEQFF. Read as DNA, the sequence is TGTGCCAGCAGCTTGAGGTCAGCCTCCTCCTACAATGAGCAGTTCTTC.